This T cell receptor (beta chain) originates from a study of PD-1 blockade in mismatch repair-deficient tumors. TCRdb's table, derived via immunoSEQ multiplex PCR, lists solely in-frame clones and lacks some. The profile shows 100,000 to 150,000 clones, 88% of them singletons. The CDR3 runs to 16 residues. The V segment lost 3 bases and the J segment 3 bases; nucleotides outside the gene matches: 5. The germline V gene encodes CDR1 SGHNT and CDR2 YYREEE (reference sequence). The sample here was peripheral blood, taken about 17 months after starting pembrolizumab. The chain uses TRBV5-4 and TRBJ2-1; 11 bases map to TRBD2. This clonotype was obtained from an adult with mismatch repair-deficient cancer. The CDR3 protein is CASSSRLAGGYNEQFF. CDR3 nucleotide sequence: TGTGCCAGCAGCTCTCGGCTAGCGGGAGGCTACAATGAGCAGTTCTTC.